This is a list of T cell receptor beta chains from one sample in a study of blood T cell repertoires in COVID-19. The method was immunoSEQ multiplex PCR; TCRdb's version includes in-frame clones alone and lacks a portion of them. This sample has about 54,000 clones, with over 70% found just once. Material: peripheral blood. Every receptor here comes from a human donor in a cohort sampled during active COVID-19. Each CDR3 is given with its conserved first and last residue. Fields, in order: clone size, D gene, V gene, J gene, CDR3 DNA, CDR3 protein. D genes are given only for firm matches. A row's size may be missing; if present it is once, few, many or a size class.

NA,NA,TRBV19,TRBJ1-5,TGTGCCAGTAGTATAAGGGGCGAGCAGCCCCAGCATTTT,CASSIRGEQPQHF
NA,NA,TRBV9,TRBJ2-3,TGTGCCAGCAGCGCCTCCTTGGATACGCAGTATTTT,CASSASLDTQYF
NA,NA,TRBV6-6,TRBJ1-6,TGTGCCAGCAGTTACTCTCAGGGGCCCTATAATTCACCCCTCCACTTT,CASSYSQGPYNSPLHF
once,TRBD1,TRBV6-2/TRBV6-3,TRBJ2-2,TGTGCCAGCAGTTTCGTTTTAGGGACAGGGAACACCGGGGAGCTGTTTTTT,CASSFVLGTGNTGELFF
once,TRBD1,TRBV25-1,TRBJ1-6,TGTGCCAGCAGTGGAGGAACACAGGGGAATTCACCCCTCCACTTT,CASSGGTQGNSPLHF
NA,TRBD1,TRBV19,TRBJ2-3,TGTGCCAGTAGTATGAACAGGGGGACTAGCACAGATACGCAGTATTTT,CASSMNRGTSTDTQYF
NA,NA,TRBV2,TRBJ2-7,TGTGCCAGCACCGAGCAATCCTACGAGCAGTACTTC,CASTEQSYEQYF
NA,NA,TRBV10-3,TRBJ1-1,TGTGCCATCAGTGAGTCGGGGGGTAGAAACACTGAAGCTTTCTTT,CAISESGGRNTEAFF
NA,NA,TRBV7-8,TRBJ1-5,TGTGCCAGCAGCGTCCAGGGGTTTCGGCAGCCCCAGCATTTT,CASSVQGFRQPQHF
NA,NA,TRBV27,TRBJ1-2,TGTGCCAGCAGGTCCCTGGACACGGGAGGTTATGGCTACACCTTC,CASRSLDTGGYGYTF
NA,TRBD1,TRBV7-8,TRBJ2-7,TGTGCCAGCAGCTTAGCGGACAGGGGCTACGAGCAGTACTTC,CASSLADRGYEQYF
NA,TRBD2,TRBV7-2,TRBJ2-1,TGTGCCAGCAGTTTTACTAGCGGGAGCTACAATGAGCAGTTCTTC,CASSFTSGSYNEQFF
NA,TRBD1,TRBV2,TRBJ1-2,TGTGCCAGCAGTGAAGGTCTGGACAGGTTCTATGGCTACACCTTC,CASSEGLDRFYGYTF
NA,NA,TRBV6-4,TRBJ2-5,TGTGCCAGCAGGCGGGACACCCAGTACTTC,CASRRDTQYF
NA,NA,TRBV19,TRBJ2-6,TGTGCCACCAAGGAGGGGCCCTCTGGGGCCAACGTCCTGACTTTC,CATKEGPSGANVLTF
NA,NA,TRBV4-3,TRBJ2-3,TGCGCCAGCAGCCAAGACTTTACAGATACGCAGTATTTT,CASSQDFTDTQYF
NA,NA,TRBV7-8,TRBJ2-7,TGTGCCAGCAGAGGAGGGATCGAGCAGTACTTC,CASRGGIEQYF
NA,TRBD1,TRBV6-5,TRBJ1-4,TGTGCCAGCAGTTCTACAGGGGGCCGGGAAAAACTGTTTTTT,CASSSTGGREKLFF
NA,TRBD1,TRBV2,TRBJ1-5,TGTGCCAGCAGCCCGGGACAGGGAGGCCAGCCCCAGCATTTT,CASSPGQGGQPQHF
NA,NA,TRBV7-9,TRBJ2-7,TGTGCCAGCAGCTTTCCGTCCCCCCACAGCGAGCAGTACTTC,CASSFPSPHSEQYF
NA,TRBD1,TRBV18,TRBJ2-1,TGTGCCAGCTCACCAGGTCAGGGGGTCGACAATGAGCAGTTCTTC,CASSPGQGVDNEQFF
NA,TRBD1,TRBV5-6,TRBJ1-4,TGTGCCAGCAGCCTTCCCGGGACAGGCTCTTTTGAAAAACTGTTTTTT,CASSLPGTGSFEKLFF
NA,NA,TRBV19,TRBJ1-1,TGTGCCAGTAGTGCCACATATGAAGCTTTCTTT,CASSATYEAFF
NA,NA,TRBV5-1,TRBJ2-1,TGCGCCAGCAGCATAGGATCCGGGGGTTCCTACAATGAGCAGTTCTTC,CASSIGSGGSYNEQFF
once,NA,TRBV19,TRBJ1-5,TGTGCCAGTAGTACCTCCCTAAGTCGTAGCAATCAGCCCCAGCATTTT,CASSTSLSRSNQPQHF
NA,TRBD2,TRBV7-3,TRBJ2-7,TGTGCCAGCAGCTTAGGGGCTAGCGGGAGCGAGCAGTACTTC,CASSLGASGSEQYF
NA,NA,TRBV9,TRBJ2-1,TGTGCCAGCAGCCCAACGGGAGAACGGCGCAATGAGCAGTTCTTC,CASSPTGERRNEQFF
NA,TRBD2,TRBV2,TRBJ2-2,TGTGCCAGCAGTAAACTAGCGGGAGACACCGGGGAGCTGTTTTTT,CASSKLAGDTGELFF
NA,NA,TRBV7-8,TRBJ2-7,TGTGCCAGCAGCTTAACCCCGCGGAGGAACGAGCAGTACTTC,CASSLTPRRNEQYF
NA,NA,TRBV7-3,TRBJ2-1,TGTGCCAGCAGCTTAAGCGGGGACAATGAGCAGTTCTTC,CASSLSGDNEQFF
NA,NA,TRBV12-3/TRBV12-4,TRBJ2-7,TGTGCCAGCAGTTTCCTCCGTGTAGACGAGCAGTACTTC,CASSFLRVDEQYF
NA,TRBD1,TRBV19,TRBJ2-2,TGTGCCAGTAGTATTGGGGGACAGGGGGCGAGCACCGGGGAGCTGTTTTTT,CASSIGGQGASTGELFF
NA,TRBD1,TRBV11-2,TRBJ1-3,TGTGCCAGCAGCGGAGGGACAGGGGCTGGAAACACCATATATTTT,CASSGGTGAGNTIYF
NA,NA,TRBV21-1,TRBJ2-7,TGTGCCAGCAGCAAAGAGGGGAGGGGGTGGTTATACGAGCAGTACTTC,CASSKEGRGWLYEQYF
NA,NA,TRBV6-5,TRBJ2-5,TGTGCCAGCAAGGAGGGGGCGCAAGAGACCCAGTACTTC,CASKEGAQETQYF
NA,NA,TRBV5-6,TRBJ1-2,TGTGCCAGCAGCCCGCCCGGAGGGCCGCAAAGCGGCTACACCTTC,CASSPPGGPQSGYTF
NA,TRBD1,TRBV7-9,TRBJ1-1,TGTGCCAGCAGCTTATTTAGTGGGACAGATGAAGCTTTCTTT,CASSLFSGTDEAFF
NA,NA,TRBV4-3,TRBJ1-2,TGCGCCAGCAGCCAAGATAGGCAGGGCAGGTATGGCTACACCTTC,CASSQDRQGRYGYTF
NA,TRBD1,TRBV11-1,TRBJ2-3,TGTGCCAGCAGCTTGACAGACAGGGGCGGCACAGATACGCAGTATTTT,CASSLTDRGGTDTQYF
NA,TRBD2,TRBV7-2,TRBJ2-7,TGTGCCAGCAGCTTAGGCCCCGGGACTAAAGTATCCTACGAGCAGTACTTC,CASSLGPGTKVSYEQYF
once,NA,TRBV15,TRBJ2-3,TGTGCCACCAGCAGTCGTCCCTTCCCCACAGATACGCAGTATTTT,CATSSRPFPTDTQYF
NA,TRBD1,TRBV15,TRBJ1-6,TGTGCCACCAGAGCCGATCGGGACAGGGGGTCTTCACCCCTCCACTTT,CATRADRDRGSSPLHF
once,TRBD2,TRBV18,TRBJ2-2,TGTGCCAGCTCACCTTCGACTAGCGGGAGCACCGGGGAGCTGTTTTTT,CASSPSTSGSTGELFF
NA,TRBD1,TRBV18,TRBJ1-5,TGTGCCAGCTCACAACCGGGACAGGGCCTTACTAGCAATCAGCCCCAGCATTTT,CASSQPGQGLTSNQPQHF
NA,TRBD2,TRBV7-8,TRBJ2-1,TGTGCCAGCAGCTCCCTTAATGGCGGGAGAGGAAGTGAGCAGTTCTTC,CASSSLNGGRGSEQFF
once,NA,TRBV2,TRBJ1-1,TGTGCCAGCGAAAAAGTAGGGGCTGAAGCTTTCTTT,CASEKVGAEAFF
NA,TRBD2,TRBV25-1,TRBJ2-5,TGTGCCAGCAGTGCACCTCCGGCGGGACTAGCAACATTAACCCAGTACTTC,CASSAPPAGLATLTQYF
NA,NA,TRBV2,TRBJ1-2,TGTGCCAGCAGTGAGCAGGGGCAGGGCTCCTATGGCTACACCTTC,CASSEQGQGSYGYTF
few,NA,TRBV5-4,TRBJ1-2,TGTGCCAGCAGCGCAACCATGGGCCGAACCTATGGCTACACCTTC,CASSATMGRTYGYTF
NA,NA,TRBV2,TRBJ1-2,TGTGCCAGCAGTGCGGGGAAGAACTATGGCTACACCTTC,CASSAGKNYGYTF
NA,NA,TRBV27,TRBJ1-5,TGTGCCAGCAGTTTCAGGGGCTCTCAGCCCCAGCATTTT,CASSFRGSQPQHF
once,TRBD1,TRBV6-6,TRBJ1-3,TGTGCCAGCAGCGGGACAGGGGTCGCCGGAAACACCATATATTTT,CASSGTGVAGNTIYF
NA,NA,TRBV9,TRBJ2-2,TGTGCCAGCAGCGTAAGGCAGGGGGGAAACACCGGGGAGCTGTTTTTT,CASSVRQGGNTGELFF
NA,TRBD1,TRBV10-2,TRBJ1-1,TGCGCCAGCAGTCTACCGGGACAGGGAGGGAACACTGAAGCTTTCTTT,CASSLPGQGGNTEAFF
NA,TRBD2,TRBV3-1/TRBV3-2,TRBJ2-3,TGTGCCAGCAGCCTTGGACACGGGAGGACGCAGTATTTT,CASSLGHGRTQYF